This TCR beta chain was retrieved from a study of T cell responses to AZD1222 COVID-19 vaccine. Repertoires were generated with immunoSEQ multiplex PCR, while TCRdb's copy carries only in-frame clones and drops some. In the table there are some 120,000 clones, 92% of which are singletons. The CDR3 loop spans 16 amino acids. Germline CDR1 reads MDHEN; CDR2 reads SYDVKM. Losses at the gene ends were 4 bases for V and 3 bases for J; bases not matched to a gene: 7. This sequence was found in an adult who received the AZD1222 COVID-19 vaccine. Source: peripheral blood, taken 28 days after the second AZD1222 dose. This chain joins TRBV28 and TRBJ1-3; 9 nucleotides line up with TRBD1. CDR3 region: CASSYTGGADGNTIYF. The CDR3 DNA is TGTGCCAGCAGTTATACAGGGGGCGCAGATGGAAACACCATATATTTT.